These 27 T cell receptor beta chains share one sample of origin, sequenced in a study of beta chain features in type 1 diabetes. The investigators reverse transcribed all of the isolated RNA, so they sequenced expressed TCRB transcripts. Produced via immunoSEQ multiplex PCR; TCRdb's table is partial and in-frame only. The table includes roughly 450,000 clones, more than 11% detected once. Material: naive CD4+ T cells from blood. All receptors come from a man under 40 in good health.

The rearrangement joins TRBV7-9 to TRBJ2-5; D gene unclear. The germline V gene has CDR1 SEHNR and CDR2 FQNEAQ (reference sequence). This CDR3 comprises 15 residues. V was cut by 1 base and J by 2 bases, with 11 bases left in between. CDR3 in amino acids: CASSLGAELQETQYF. The CDR3 DNA is TGTGCCAGCAGCTTAGGGGCGGAACTGCAAGAGACCCAGTACTTC.

This clone was seen only a few times. The rearrangement links TRBV2 to TRBJ2-1, with D maybe TRBD2 (5 bases). Germline CDR1 and CDR2: SNHLY and FYNNEI. V was clipped by 6 bases and J by 8 bases, with 20 bases between them. There are 15 residues in the CDR3. The DNA of the CDR3 is TGTGCCAGCAGCCCCCTGAGGGCCACGCCACATGAGCAGTTCTTC. It translates to CASSPLRATPHEQFF.

This clone was counted only a few times. The chain joins TRBV19 to TRBJ2-1, with 13 nucleotides matching TRBD2. Germline loops: CDR1 LNHDA, CDR2 SQIVND (reference sequence). The CDR3 covers 15 residues. The V gene end was trimmed by 4 bases and the J gene end by 6 bases; junction bases not matched to a gene: 3. The CDR3 sequence is CASSRTSGRANEQFF. DNA of the CDR3: TGTGCCAGTAGTAGAACTAGCGGGAGGGCCAATGAGCAGTTCTTC.

The chain employs TRBV11-3 and TRBJ2-2, with D possibly being TRBD1 or TRBD2 (6 bases each). Trimming removed 5 bases from V and 15 bases from J, with 13 bases in between. The CDR3 has 11 amino acids. Germline V CDR1 and CDR2: SGHNT, YENEEA. CDR3 DNA sequence: TGTGCCAGCAGCACTGGACAGCGGGTGTTTTTT. It is translated as CASSTGQRVFF.

The gene calls are TRBV10-3 and TRBJ1-2; the match to TRBD1 covers 7 bases. The V gene end was trimmed by 5 bases and the J gene end by 7 bases; junction bases not matched to a gene: 13. The germline V gene has CDR1 ENHRY and CDR2 SYGVKD. CDR3 length equals 15 residues. CDR3 DNA: TGTGCCATCAGTCCAGACCGGGCAGGGGGAGTTGGCTACACCTTC. Amino acids: CAISPDRAGGVGYTF.

This clone was recorded a few times. The V call is TRBV5-4, the J call TRBJ2-1; 10 positions agree with TRBD1. V lost 3 bases and J lost 5; bases outside the gene matches: 8. The CDR3 is 16 residues long. Per the germline V gene, CDR1 is SGHNT and CDR2 is YYREEE (reference sequence). In DNA, the CDR3 is TGTGCCAGCAGCTGGGCCCCCGGGACAGGGGACAATGAGCAGTTCTTC. It encodes CASSWAPGTGDNEQFF. The whole variable domain, filled in from reference TRBV5-4 and TRBJ2-1, reads ETGVTQSPTHLIKTRGQQVTLRCSSQSGHNTVSWYQQALGQGPQFIFQYYREEENGRGNFPPRFSGLQFPNYSSELNVNALELDDSALYLCASSWAPGTGDNEQFFGPGTRLTVL.

The DNA for the CDR3 is TGTGCCAGCACCGGGACAAGCACAGATACGCAGTATTTT. This encodes CASTGTSTDTQYF. The chain is built from TRBV5-4 and TRBJ2-3, with D possibly matching TRBD1 (6 bases). V was clipped by 6 bases and J by 0 bases, with 8 bases between them. This CDR3 is 13 amino acids long. Germline V gene sequence: CDR1 SGHNT, CDR2 YYREEE (reference sequence).

V usage is TRBV30 and J usage is TRBJ1-1; D might be TRBD1 (6 bases). V was trimmed by 8 bases and J by 13 bases, leaving 20 bases between them. The V gene's germline CDR1 is GTSNPN and CDR2 SVGIG (reference sequence). The CDR3 spans 11 residues. The CDR3 sequence: CARQGSHMVFF. The CDR3 bases are TGTGCCCGTCAGGGGTCTCATATGGTTTTCTTT.

This clone was counted a few times. V usage is TRBV18 and J usage is TRBJ2-1; D tentatively fits TRBD1 or TRBD2 (6 bases each). CDR1 is KGHSH and CDR2 is LQKENI in the germline V gene. This CDR3 region has 15 residues. Between the trimmed V and J ends, which lost 2 bases and 7 bases, there was a span of 15 bases. CDR3 sequence (DNA): TGTGCCAGCTCACCAGAGGGGGGCAGAAGGAATGAGCAGTTCTTC. Translating it yields CASSPEGGRRNEQFF. Combining the CDR3 with reference TRBV18 and TRBJ2-1 gives the whole variable domain NAGVMQNPRHLVRRRGQEARLRCSPMKGHSHVYWYRQLPEEGLKFMVYLQKENIIDESGMPKERFSAEFPKEGPSILRIQQVVRGDSAAYFCASSPEGGRRNEQFFGPGTRLTVL.

V gene TRBV4-1 combines with J gene TRBJ1-1; the match to TRBD1 covers 7 bases. J lost 5 bases, V lost 3 bases, and 6 bases had no gene match. Germline V gene lookup returns CDR1 MGHRA and CDR2 YSYEKL. The CDR3 is 14 residues long. CDR3 DNA sequence: TGCGCCAGCAGCCACCGGGACAGTCGGACTGAAGCTTTCTTT. Residues: CASSHRDSRTEAFF.

This clone turned up a few times. The chain carries TRBV19 and TRBJ2-3; weak D call: TRBD2 (7 bases). Deletions cut 2 bases from V and 4 bases from J, with 13 bases between. This CDR3 has 15 amino acids. CDR1 and CDR2 (germline): LNHDA, SQIVND (reference sequence). The CDR3 DNA follows: TGTGCCAGTAGTATATTTGCGGGGGCCTCAGATACGCAGTATTTT. It encodes CASSIFAGASDTQYF. Together with reference TRBV19 and TRBJ2-3, the CDR3 gives the full variable domain: DGGITQSPKYLFRKEGQNVTLSCEQNLNHDAMYWYRQDPGQGLRLIYYSQIVNDFQKGDIAEGYSVSREKKESFPLTVTSAQKNPTAFYLCASSIFAGASDTQYFGPGTRLTVL.

This clone came up a few times. V gene TRBV7-2 combines with J gene TRBJ2-5; D tentatively fits TRBD1 or TRBD2 (5 bases each). The CDR3 is 14 amino acids. The V gene lost 5 bases and the J gene lost 1 base, with 11 bases spanning the gap. Per germline, CDR1 SGHTA and CDR2 FQGNSA. The CDR3 region has the DNA TGTGCCAGCAGCCCGAATGGGGGCCAAGAGACCCAGTACTTC. This codes for CASSPNGGQETQYF.

This clone has just a few counts. The sample carries other DNA sequences with the same CDR3. The V and J genes are TRBV7-9 and TRBJ2-5; D is tentatively TRBD1 or TRBD2 (5 bases each). The V gene's germline CDR1 is SEHNR and CDR2 FQNEAQ (reference sequence). The length of the CDR3 is 13 residues. Trimming removed 5 bases at V and 4 bases at J, with 11 bases between. CDR3 bases: TGTGCCAGCAGCCGGTCAGGGAGAGAGACCCAGTACTTC. It codes for CASSRSGRETQYF.

The rearrangement uses TRBV19 and TRBJ2-7, with 8 bases fitting TRBD2. Trimming cost V 4 bases and J 6 bases; bases outside gene matches: 2. CDR1 LNHDA and CDR2 SQIVND come from the germline V gene (reference sequence). The CDR3 length is 12 residues. CDR3 region: CASSRTSFEQYF. For the CDR3, the DNA is TGTGCCAGTAGTAGGACTAGCTTCGAGCAGTACTTC. Full variable domain (missing parts from reference TRBV19 and TRBJ2-7): DGGITQSPKYLFRKEGQNVTLSCEQNLNHDAMYWYRQDPGQGLRLIYYSQIVNDFQKGDIAEGYSVSREKKESFPLTVTSAQKNPTAFYLCASSRTSFEQYFGPGTRLTVT.

This chain links TRBV7-2 with TRBJ1-2, with D possibly matching TRBD1 (5 bases). The V end lost 5 bases, the J end lost 4 bases, and 29 bases lay between the germline ends. From germline, CDR1 is SGHTA and CDR2 FQGNSA. CDR3 size: 19 residues. For the CDR3, the DNA is TGTGCCAGCAGCCCTTACCGGGCAGGGAAGGAATATGGGAGCTATGGCTACACCTTC. It translates to CASSPYRAGKEYGSYGYTF.

This clone showed up just a few times. This CDR3 is also generated by other DNA sequences in the sample. This sequence joins TRBV30 and TRBJ1-3; D unclear. The CDR3 covers 15 residues. CDR1 is GTSNPN, CDR2 SVGIG, per germline (reference sequence). V lost 0 bases and J lost 0, with 9 bases in between. CDR3 DNA: TGTGCCTGGAGTGTTGGCAGGAGCTCTGGAAACACCATATATTTT. Translating it yields CAWSVGRSSGNTIYF.

The chain is built from TRBV7-8 and TRBJ2-7; D unresolved. The CDR3 covers 15 residues. Germline lookup yields CDR1 SGHVS and CDR2 FQNEAQ. The V end lost 0 bases, the J end lost 2 bases, and 11 bases lay between the germline ends. The CDR3 DNA reads as TGTGCCAGCAGCTTAGCTGCCGGGCCTGCCTACGAGCAGTACGTC. As protein: CASSLAAGPAYEQYV.

This clone showed up just a few times. The V gene is TRBV7-2, the J gene TRBJ1-5; no firm D call. Trimming removed 1 base from V and 9 bases from J, with 4 bases in between. Germline V lookup: CDR1 SGHTA, CDR2 FQGNSA. The CDR3 contains 11 residues. This chain's CDR3 is CASSLDTPQHF. Written as DNA, the CDR3 is TGTGCCAGCAGCTTAGATACGCCCCAGCATTTT. Combining the CDR3 with reference TRBV7-2 and TRBJ1-5 gives the whole variable domain GAGVSQSPSNKVTEKGKDVELRCDPISGHTALYWYRQSLGQGLEFLIYFQGNSAPDKSGLPSDRFSAERTGGSVSTLTIQRTQQEDSAVYLCASSLDTPQHFGDGTRLSIL.

The chain recombines TRBV29-1 with TRBJ2-1; D not certain. The CDR3 consists of 13 residues. Germline CDR1 SQVTM, CDR2 ANQGSEA. V was shortened by 3 bases and J by 4 bases, with 10 bases between the two germline ends. CDR3 protein: CSVDLGQYNEQFF. Written as DNA, the CDR3 is TGCAGCGTTGATTTGGGCCAGTACAATGAGCAGTTCTTC.

This clone was seen a handful of times. The chain carries TRBV6-6 and TRBJ2-2; maybe TRBD2 (6 bases). In germline, CDR1 is MNHNY, CDR2 SVGAGI (reference sequence). There are 15 residues in the CDR3. The V and J ends lost 5 bases and 1 base respectively, with 11 bases between them. As DNA, the CDR3 is TGTGCCAGCAGTGTCCTCGGGAGGAACACCGGGGAGCTGTTTTTT. It translates to CASSVLGRNTGELFF.

V is TRBV7-2 and J is TRBJ2-1; D ambiguous. Trimming cost V 5 bases and J 1 base, with 6 bases left between them. CDR1 and CDR2 (germline): SGHTA, FQGNSA. CDR3 size: 13 residues. DNA for the CDR3: TGTGCCAGCAGCACCCGATCCTACAATGAGCAGTTCTTC. Translating gives CASSTRSYNEQFF. The full variable domain, its missing parts supplied by reference TRBV7-2 and TRBJ2-1, is GAGVSQSPSNKVTEKGKDVELRCDPISGHTALYWYRQSLGQGLEFLIYFQGNSAPDKSGLPSDRFSAERTGGSVSTLTIQRTQQEDSAVYLCASSTRSYNEQFFGPGTRLTVL.

This chain joins TRBV30 and TRBJ1-3; no reliable D call. In germline, CDR1 is GTSNPN, CDR2 SVGIG (reference sequence). The CDR3 is 14 residues long. Trimming removed 0 bases from V and 0 bases from J, with 6 bases in between. The CDR3 region is CAWSVAVSGNTIYF. Here the CDR3 DNA reads TGTGCCTGGAGTGTGGCAGTCTCTGGAAACACCATATATTTT.

This clone appeared a few times. The V and J genes are TRBV7-9 and TRBJ2-4, with 8 bases that match TRBD1. Germline CDR1 SEHNR, CDR2 FQNEAQ (reference sequence). The CDR3 loop spans 15 amino acids. Germline trimming cut 4 bases from V and 5 bases from J; bases unmatched to any gene: 7. The CDR3: CASSSGTGLQNIQYF. CDR3 nucleotide sequence: TGTGCCAGCAGCTCAGGGACAGGACTACAAAACATTCAGTACTTC.

The chain links TRBV5-1 to TRBJ2-6, with D unclear. Looked up from germline, CDR1 is SGHRS and CDR2 is YFSETQ. The V end was cut by 4 bases, the J end by 2 bases, with 10 bases between. The CDR3 is made up of 15 amino acids. The CDR3 nucleotides are TGCGCCAGCAGCCGTTCAAGGGCTGGGGCCAACGTCCTGACTTTC. Translation: CASSRSRAGANVLTF. Together with reference TRBV5-1 and TRBJ2-6, the CDR3 gives the full variable domain: KAGVTQTPRYLIKTRGQQVTLSCSPISGHRSVSWYQQTPGQGLQFLFEYFSETQRNKGNFPGRFSGRQFSNSRSEMNVSTLELGDSALYLCASSRSRAGANVLTFGAGSRLTVL.

The sample holds a few counts of this clone. The gene calls are TRBV2 and TRBJ2-7, with D tentatively TRBD1 (5 bases). V lost 8 bases and J lost 5, with 19 bases in between. The CDR3 runs 14 residues. Per germline, CDR1 SNHLY and CDR2 FYNNEI. The CDR3 nucleotides read TGTGCCAGCGGCAGGGATAGAAACCGCCACGAGCAGTACTTC. It translates to CASGRDRNRHEQYF.

J is TRBJ1-2 and V is TRBV6-1; D unclear. V lost 0 bases and J lost 4, with 9 bases in between. CDR1 is MNHNS and CDR2 is SASEGT in the germline V gene. This CDR3 comprises 14 residues. The CDR3 reads CASSEAGRGYGYTF. In DNA, the CDR3 is TGTGCCAGCAGTGAAGCAGGGCGCGGCTATGGCTACACCTTC.

The genes are TRBV7-9 and TRBJ2-3; 9 bases are shared with TRBD2. Germline loops: CDR1 SEHNR, CDR2 FQNEAQ (reference sequence). The CDR3 totals 15 residues. V trimming: 5 bases; J trimming: 2 bases; junction bases outside the gene matches: 5. In DNA, the CDR3 is TGTGCCAGCAGCCTCAGCGGGGGGCTCACAGATACGCAGTATTTT. It yields the protein CASSLSGGLTDTQYF.